This T cell receptor beta chain was sequenced during a study of cytomegalovirus exposure and HLA in healthy donors. The V and J ends lost 6 bases and 0 bases, in that order; junction bases with no gene match: 14. The CDR3 consists of 18 residues. Looked up from germline, CDR1 is LNHDA and CDR2 is SQIVND (reference sequence). The PCR contained 60 Vbeta and 13 Jbeta primers. TCRdb's copy holds only in-frame clones and misses some; the assay was immunoSEQ multiplex PCR. Counted here are 200,000 or so clones, approximately 82% occurring once; the ten biggest clones make up 0.6% to 0.7%. This receptor was obtained from a man aged 18-30 years in good health and CMV-seronegative. Sequences were obtained from PBMCs. The chain employs TRBV19 and TRBJ1-3; 7 bases match TRBD1. Here the CDR3 reads CASRGDSFTPYSGNTIYF. In DNA, the CDR3 is TGTGCCAGTAGAGGGGACAGCTTCACCCCATACTCTGGAAACACCATATATTTT. The full variable domain, in which reference TRBV19 and TRBJ1-3 provide the parts outside the CDR3, is DGGITQSPKYLFRKEGQNVTLSCEQNLNHDAMYWYRQDPGQGLRLIYYSQIVNDFQKGDIAEGYSVSREKKESFPLTVTSAQKNPTAFYLCASRGDSFTPYSGNTIYFGEGSWLTVV.